This T cell receptor beta chain was retrieved from a study of neoadjuvant anti-PD-1 for oral cavity cancer. Germline values: CDR1 SGHRS, CDR2 YFSETQ. This CDR3 comprises 15 residues. Losses at the gene ends were 4 bases for V and 10 bases for J; bases not matched to a gene: 14. These oral cavity squamous cell carcinomas were HPV-negative and locally advanced. Clones were read by immunoSEQ multiplex PCR, and TCRdb kept only the in-frame ones, dropping some. The table records roughly 14,000 clones, over 55% of them present only once. J is TRBJ1-5 and V is TRBV5-1; 7 positions agree with TRBD1. The sequencing used PBMCs, collected before nivolumab (anti-PD-1) treatment. This sequence originates from a person aged 35-79 years with oral cavity squamous cell carcinoma. The CDR3, as DNA: TGCGCCAGCAGCGTAACGGGACAGCCTTCTCAACCCCAGCATTTT. It translates to CASSVTGQPSQPQHF.